The 24 T cell receptor beta chains reported below all come from one sample, sequenced in a study of blood T cell repertoires in COVID-19. Assay: immunoSEQ multiplex PCR; the TCRdb copy retains only in-frame clones and omits some. The sample consists of 280,000 or so clones, approximately 83% of them appearing once. Sequencing was done on a sample of PBMCs or T cells enriched from blood (not recorded which). These receptors all come from a man aged 30-40 years who had recovered from COVID-19.

This clone appeared a single time. This chain connects TRBV9 to TRBJ1-1; TRBD1 agrees at 10 bases. The junction had 9 bases not matched to a gene; V was cut back by 3 bases and J by 4 bases. There are 16 residues in the CDR3. Germline CDR1 and CDR2: SGDLS and YYNGEE. CDR3 loop: CASSARDRGQSTEAFF. The CDR3 DNA sequence: TGTGCCAGCAGCGCAAGAGACAGGGGGCAAAGCACTGAAGCTTTCTTT.

The chain links TRBV5-1 to TRBJ1-6; D unresolved. There are 13 residues in the CDR3. Germline values: CDR1 SGHRS, CDR2 YFSETQ. V lost 0 bases to trimming and J lost 7 bases, with 5 bases between them. CDR3 amino acids: CASSLEQNSPLHF. DNA for the CDR3: TGCGCCAGCAGCTTGGAACAGAATTCACCCCTCCACTTT.

V usage is TRBV30 and J usage is TRBJ2-2, with D perhaps TRBD1 (6 bases). V dropped 2 bases and J dropped 3 bases, with 13 bases sitting between them. The CDR3 is made up of 15 amino acids. CDR1 GTSNPN and CDR2 SVGIG come from the germline V gene (reference sequence). As DNA, the CDR3 is TGTGCCTGGAGTCCCAAGAACAGGGACACCGGGGAGCTGTTTTTT. Its translation is CAWSPKNRDTGELFF. Based on the CDR3 plus reference TRBV30 and TRBJ2-2, the full variable domain is SQTIHQWPATLVQPVGSPLSLECTVEGTSNPNLYWYRQAAGRGLQLLFYSVGIGQISSEVPQNLSASRPQDRQFILSSKKLLLSDSGFYLCAWSPKNRDTGELFFGEGSRLTVL.

The chain carries TRBV18 and TRBJ1-1, with D possibly matching TRBD1 (5 bases). The germline V gene has CDR1 KGHSH and CDR2 LQKENI. The CDR3 has 15 residues. V gave up 3 bases and J gave up 0 bases, with 11 bases separating them. The CDR3 loop reads CASSPNQGLNTEAFF. The CDR3 DNA reads TGTGCCAGCTCACCCAATCAGGGCCTGAACACTGAAGCTTTCTTT. Combining the CDR3 with reference TRBV18 and TRBJ1-1 gives the whole variable domain NAGVMQNPRHLVRRRGQEARLRCSPMKGHSHVYWYRQLPEEGLKFMVYLQKENIIDESGMPKERFSAEFPKEGPSILRIQQVVRGDSAAYFCASSPNQGLNTEAFFGQGTRLTVV.

The V gene is TRBV7-9, the J gene TRBJ2-7; unclear D gene. The CDR3 totals 17 residues. Germline lookup yields CDR1 SEHNR and CDR2 FQNEAQ (reference sequence). Trimming left V 1 base short and J 1 base short, with 17 bases between. CDR3 bases: TGTGCCAGCAGCTTAGGGTGGGCCAAAGGAAGTTCCTACGAGCAGTACTTC. This encodes CASSLGWAKGSSYEQYF.

The CDR3 DNA sequence: TGTGCCAGCAGCGTAACCAGAGCCGCAGGGGGAAACACCATATATTTT. Its translation is CASSVTRAAGGNTIYF. The J gene is TRBJ1-3, the V gene TRBV13, with D tentatively TRBD1 (5 bases). Trimming cost V 5 bases and J 4 bases, with 18 bases left between them. The CDR3 covers 16 residues. Germline V CDR1 and CDR2: PRHDT, FYEKMQ (reference sequence).

This chain joins TRBV24-1 and TRBJ2-5; D perhaps matches TRBD2 (5 bases). The CDR3 covers 15 residues. Germline CDR1 reads KGHDR; CDR2 reads SFDVKD. Between the trimmed V and J ends, which lost 4 bases and 4 bases, there was a span of 15 bases. This CDR3 is CATSEGSGNGETQYF. The CDR3 DNA reads as TGTGCCACCAGTGAGGGCTCCGGGAACGGAGAGACCCAGTACTTC.

The V call is TRBV9, the J call TRBJ1-4; no clear D. The CDR3 totals 14 residues. The germline V gene has CDR1 SGDLS and CDR2 YYNGEE. The V gene lost 3 bases and the J gene lost 6 bases, with 12 bases spanning the gap. CDR3 in amino acids: CASSAGYSYEKLFF. The CDR3 bases are TGTGCCAGCAGCGCCGGATATAGCTATGAAAAACTGTTTTTT.

The CDR3 sequence: CASSPAWAGGLREQFF. CDR3 DNA sequence: TGTGCCAGCAGCCCCGCGTGGGCGGGGGGGCTTCGTGAGCAGTTCTTC. The chain has TRBV5-4 and TRBJ2-1; 9 nucleotides align to TRBD2. This CDR3 spans 16 amino acids. The trim removed 4 bases at V and 9 bases at J, leaving 14 bases unmatched. Germline V lookup: CDR1 SGHNT, CDR2 YYREEE (reference sequence).

The chain uses TRBV6-5 and TRBJ1-2, with TRBD1 as a possible D gene (5 bases). The length of the CDR3 is 14 residues. Per germline, CDR1 MNHEY and CDR2 SVGAGI. The V end lost 3 bases, the J end lost 3 bases, and 11 bases lay between the germline ends. The CDR3 region has the DNA TGTGCCAGCAGTTATGCCTCGACAGACTATGGCTACACCTTC. Protein sequence: CASSYASTDYGYTF.

The chain employs TRBV2 and TRBJ1-1; 8 bases fit TRBD1. V shed 5 bases, J shed 1 base, and the junction held 3 bases outside the gene matches. Germline V lookup: CDR1 SNHLY, CDR2 FYNNEI. This CDR3 region has 14 residues. The CDR3 loop is CASSLDRANTEAFF. CDR3 nucleotide sequence: TGTGCCAGCAGTTTGGACAGGGCGAACACTGAAGCTTTCTTT.

V is TRBV12-5 and J is TRBJ1-2; no definite D call. Trimming shortened V by 0 bases and J by 5 bases, and 4 bases separated the two germline ends. This CDR3 has 12 residues. CDR1 is LGHNT and CDR2 is FRNRAP in the germline V gene. CDR3 protein: CASGLVTYGYTF. The CDR3 DNA is TGTGCTAGTGGTTTGGTTACATATGGCTACACCTTC.

The CDR3 nucleotides read TGTGCCACCAGCAGAGATTTATTTAGCGGGGCAAACAATGAGCAGTTCTTC. Translation gives CATSRDLFSGANNEQFF. The chain carries TRBV15 and TRBJ2-1; 8 bases map to TRBD2. Germline assignment: CDR1 LNHNV and CDR2 YYDKDF (reference sequence). This CDR3 is 17 amino acids long. V shed 0 bases, J shed 5 bases, and the junction held 9 bases outside the gene matches.

This chain joins TRBV7-2 and TRBJ1-2; TRBD1 matches 8 bases. The CDR3 runs to 14 residues. Per germline, CDR1 SGHTA and CDR2 FQGNSA. The ends lost 4 bases at V and 7 bases at J; junction bases unmatched: 8. The CDR3 reads CASSSDRGRGGYTF. CDR3 DNA: TGTGCCAGCAGCTCAGACAGGGGAAGGGGTGGCTACACCTTC.

The chain is built from TRBV9 and TRBJ1-3; D perhaps matches TRBD1 (6 bases). The CDR3 is 13 amino acids. V was trimmed by 6 bases and J by 4 bases, leaving 11 bases between them. The germline V gene encodes CDR1 SGDLS and CDR2 YYNGEE. The CDR3 DNA is TGTGCCAGCACAGGGGATCTCGGAAACACCATATATTTT. This sequence encodes CASTGDLGNTIYF.

The rearrangement links TRBV9 to TRBJ2-5; D possibly corresponds to TRBD1 (6 bases). Trimming removed 4 bases from V and 4 bases from J, with 17 bases in between. CDR1 and CDR2 from the germline V gene are SGDLS and YYNGEE. The CDR3 totals 15 residues. Here the CDR3 DNA reads TGTGCCAGCAGCAAAGGGCGGTTAGGGGGAGAGACCCAGTACTTC. It yields the protein CASSKGRLGGETQYF.

The gene calls are TRBV4-1 and TRBJ1-1; 8 bases align to TRBD1. Germline loops: CDR1 MGHRA, CDR2 YSYEKL. CDR3 length: 15 amino acids. Trimming cost V 3 bases and J 5 bases; bases outside gene matches: 8. CDR3 nucleotide sequence: TGCGCCAGCAGCCATGACGGACAGGGATGGACTGAAGCTTTCTTT. Residues: CASSHDGQGWTEAFF.

The V and J genes are TRBV11-2 and TRBJ1-3, with 8 positions matching TRBD1. Germline trimming cut 5 bases from V and 0 bases from J; bases unmatched to any gene: 6. Germline CDR1 is SGHAT and CDR2 is FQNNGV. This CDR3 has 16 amino acids. CDR3 in DNA: TGTGCCAGCAGCACAGGGGGTGTGCTCTCTGGAAACACCATATATTTT. Residues: CASSTGGVLSGNTIYF.

V gene TRBV3-1 (or the pseudogene TRBV3-2) combines with J gene TRBJ1-1; 8 nucleotides align to TRBD1. CDR3 size: 16 residues. J gave up 7 bases and V 2 bases, and 12 bases lay outside the gene matches. Germline assignment: CDR1 LGHDT and CDR2 YNNKEL (reference sequence). The CDR3 DNA follows: TGTGCCAGCAGCCAATGGCAGGGGGCCTTGGTAGGTGAAGCTTTCTTT. It is translated as CASSQWQGALVGEAFF.

V usage is TRBV14 and J usage is TRBJ1-2; possible D gene TRBD1, 6 bases. The CDR3 has 14 amino acids. The V end was cut by 0 bases, the J end by 6 bases, with 11 bases between. CDR1 is SGHDN, CDR2 FVKESK, per germline. The chain's CDR3 is CASSQDRGMHGYTF. CDR3 nucleotides: TGTGCCAGCAGCCAAGACAGGGGTATGCATGGCTACACCTTC. Combining the CDR3 with reference TRBV14 and TRBJ1-2 gives the whole variable domain EAGVTQFPSHSVIEKGQTVTLRCDPISGHDNLYWYRRVMGKEIKFLLHFVKESKQDESGMPNNRFLAERTGGTYSTLKVQPAELEDSGVYFCASSQDRGMHGYTFGSGTRLTVV.

The chain's CDR3 is CASSTLQGASNYGYTF. The CDR3 bases are TGTGCCAGTAGTACATTACAGGGAGCATCTAACTATGGCTACACCTTC. This chain joins TRBV19 and TRBJ1-2; possible D gene TRBD1, 6 bases. The CDR3 runs to 16 residues. Trimming pared 4 bases from V and 0 bases from J, leaving 15 bases between. Germline assignment: CDR1 LNHDA and CDR2 SQIVND (reference sequence).

The rearrangement uses TRBV16 and TRBJ1-6; maybe TRBD1 (5 bases). Looked up from germline, CDR1 is KGHSY and CDR2 is FQNENV. This CDR3 is built from 13 residues. The V end was cut by 4 bases, the J end by 8 bases, with 9 bases between. The CDR3 region has the DNA TGTGCCAGCAGCCTTGACAGCCATTCACCCCTCCACTTT. Its protein is CASSLDSHSPLHF.

This clone was counted a single time. V usage is TRBV6-1 and J usage is TRBJ1-5; 9 bases map to TRBD1. The J segment lost 6 bases and the V segment lost 0 bases, leaving 6 bases of the junction unmatched. Germline lookup yields CDR1 MNHNS and CDR2 SASEGT. The CDR3 runs 16 residues. The CDR3 region is CASSEALGQGIQPQHF. CDR3 bases: TGTGCCAGCAGTGAAGCGCTGGGACAGGGAATTCAGCCCCAGCATTTT.

The chain carries TRBV5-1 and TRBJ1-1; 7 bases align to TRBD1. The CDR3 totals 13 residues. The trim removed 2 bases at V and 6 bases at J, leaving 4 bases unmatched. Germline V gives CDR1 SGHRS, CDR2 YFSETQ. CDR3 DNA: TGCGCCAGCAGCTTAGGACAGGAATCTGAAGCTTTCTTT. This sequence encodes CASSLGQESEAFF.